This T cell receptor (beta chain) was identified in a study of cytomegalovirus exposure and HLA in healthy donors (dated by TCRdb to the late 2010s). For the study in its entirety: In an earlier analysis of 587 of the donors, approximately 260 Gb of sequence data and 100 million or so unique TCR beta sequences from about 179 million T cells were reported. About 300 gigabases of sequencing data and approximately 85 million unique TCR sequences were included in an early release covering several hundred HLA-typed donors. Of the roughly 400 genotyped donors, roughly 85% fell in the genetic ancestry cluster associated with self-reported Caucasian donors. The aim of the study was to test whether cataloging public T cell receptors could identify signatures of past pathogen exposure. The T cell repertoires of around 730 subjects were profiled by immunosequencing and related to cytomegalovirus serostatus. Along with the approximately 700-subject first cohort, a separate validation cohort of over a hundred different subjects was used. The study combined high-throughput TCR immunosequencing, statistical association of individual TCRs with disease status, and machine learning to predict cytomegalovirus infection status. To study patterns of TCR occurrence, a later analysis re-analyzed previously published TCR beta repertoires from 650 to 750 donors and added high-resolution HLA genotyping. In the later analysis, no new phenotypic data were used to find candidate immune exposures; instead, reliance was placed on TCR beta sequences and their occurrence across donors. An earlier analysis of 587 of the donors applied high-throughput TCR beta sequencing to assess whether each TCR beta V gene segment acted as functional or pseudogenic. Donor age, sex, ethnicity and CMV serostatus were collected together with the repertoire data. Genome-wide SNP genotypes for about three fifths of the roughly 700 donors were used in a later genetic analysis, which treated that subset as a discovery cohort. Every repertoire in the discovery cohort had been generated on one and the same sequencing platform. HLA typing covered class I and class II loci at four-digit resolution. The number of typed donors differed by locus: about 620-640 for A, B, C, DRB1 and DQB1; approximately 530 for DQA1; 606 for DPA1; and about 450 for DPB1. Because of strong linkage in the cohort, five DR-DQ haplotypes were treated as single units for association and clustering. Across under 500 genotyped donors of the cohort, an average of about 240,000 unique TCR beta nucleotide sequences per donor were sequenced, and 15% to 20% of those sequences were non-productive. Study-wide findings and limitations: HLA typing was unavailable for some donors at each locus, so association tests used only the typed subset. It was suggested by the authors that the approach could potentially be generalized to other disease states and immunological phenotypes. Cytomegalovirus status was reported to be diagnosed by the classifier with high specificity and sensitivity in both the original and validation cohorts. For the cohort, immune exposure information was limited to CMV serostatus. Broadly in line with IMGT annotations, most TCR beta V segments showed up in productive rearrangements about 90% or about 30% of the time in an earlier analysis of under 700 of the donors. While some public TCRs were present in many individuals, most TCR sequences turned up only very rarely across donors. A later analysis found that HLA-associated TCR beta chains were more clonally expanded and had lower generation probabilities than equally common non-associated chains. A later analysis associated about 17,000 TCR beta sequences with specific HLA alleles at a false discovery rate of 0.05. This cohort had only TCR beta chains sequenced, and the lack of alpha or paired-chain data limited which features could be detected. A total of 150 to 200 TCR beta chains were listed by the study as associated with cytomegalovirus. Correlated functional status among segregating V segments might reflect linkage disequilibrium, but an unknown experimental factor could not be ruled out. The earlier analysis of approximately 590 of the donors excluded some 15 rarely observed V segments, including chromosome 9 orphons, because counts were too low. A later analysis found that TCR association rates varied across HLA loci, with DRB1 alleles showing the most associated TCRs and HLA-C alleles the fewest. Compared with the approximately 600-donor mean, donors in an Asian-associated ancestry cluster had fewer N-insertions in productive TCRs, according to a later genetic analysis. A further reported finding was that TCR beta sequences accurately predicted the HLA-A and HLA-B alleles for most subjects in the first cohort. A cluster of highly shared sequence variants was judged likely to be a technical artifact of the sequencing pipeline. A later genetic analysis associated a missense DCLRE1C variant with V-gene and J-gene trimming of TCR beta chains, and an independent cohort replicated the association. A few of the identified cytomegalovirus-associated TCR beta chains were confirmed in vitro to be specific for cytomegalovirus antigens. A later analysis reported that several top co-occurrence clusters appeared linked to parvovirus B19, influenza, CMV and Epstein-Barr virus. Presence/absence analyses assumed roughly uniform sequencing depth across donors, an assumption that may not hold. Most CMV-associated TCR beta chains appeared to be HLA-restricted in a later analysis, and the HLA associations seemed to be driven largely by CMV exposure. The 87-base-pair reads could not distinguish some IMGT-functional V segments, including TRBV6-2 and TRBV6-3, so those segments were excluded. Assigning TCR associations to individual alleles was difficult when HLA alleles, especially DR and DQ, strongly co-occurred.

From V the trimming removes 0 bases and from J it removes 8 bases, while the gene matches leave 1 base of the junction unaccounted for. The CDR3 starts with the cysteine, ends with the phenylalanine, and has 12 residues. The CDR3 DNA has 36 bases and is translated from base 1. The CDR1 and CDR2 encoded by the germline V gene are SGHRS and YFSETQ. In total, approximately 610 healthy bone marrow donors made up the cohort. At the time of sampling, all cohort members were nominally healthy, though unrecorded immune exposures were likely present. The donor tested CMV seronegative and was one of the 352 seronegative cohort members. Each donor provided a peripheral blood sample, and peripheral blood mononuclear cells were used for TCR beta sequencing. The Qiagen DNeasy Blood Extraction Kit was used to extract genomic DNA from the blood cell samples. To note about this clone: It has no known antigen specificity. One base away there is no much larger clone; base qualities are not given.

Library construction relied on the immunoSEQ multiplex PCR assay. A mixture of 60 forward primers for TCR Vbeta segments and 13 reverse primers for TCR Jbeta segments was used in the multiplex PCR. A multiplex PCR assay on genomic DNA amplified the CDR3 region of rearranged TCR beta genes. The amplified TCR beta libraries were sequenced on the Illumina HiSeq System as 87-base-pair reads. As for the original processing: In a later analysis, tens of millions of unique TCR beta chains were counted across the 500 to 850 repertoires, and about 10 million of these chains were shared by at least two donors. Raw reads were error-corrected and collapsed into unique sequences with a nearest-neighbor algorithm that merged closely related sequences to remove PCR and sequencing errors. To assign V, D and J gene segments, CDR3 sequences were aligned to IMGT reference sequences. For a sequence to be retained, a match of at least six nucleotides was required to both a V gene segment and a J gene segment. Rearrangements were called productive when the CDR3 lacked stop codons and stayed in frame with V and J; all others were non-productive. Following IMGT convention, CDR3 was defined as the stretch from the second conserved V-encoded cysteine up to the conserved J-encoded phenylalanine. In an earlier analysis of around 540 of the donors, sequences lacking an unambiguous match to a single V gene segment were excluded. An earlier analysis of some 500 of the donors classified V segments as functional when productive rearrangements were above 56.7% and as segregating when the standard deviation between donors was above 5%. A statistical classification framework was built to diagnose cytomegalovirus status from the catalog of TCR beta chain sequences. A later analysis assigned V and J genes by comparing TCR nucleotide sequences with IMGT/GENE-DB human TR gene sequences. A later analysis assigned CDR3 sequences and most-parsimonious VDJ recombination scenarios with the TCRdist pipeline. A later analysis defined each TCR beta chain by its CDR3 amino acid sequence plus V-gene family, and excluded reads lacking a unique V-gene family. To address suspected cross-contamination and a sequencing artifact, a later analysis removed several hundred highly shared, low-generation-probability nucleotide sequences. For each public chain, a later analysis derived a clonal expansion index from normalized ranks of inferred template counts within each repertoire. Generation probabilities in a later analysis came from a VDJ recombination model fitted to out-of-frame rearrangements, and those results were checked against IGoR. Hypergeometric tests were used in a later analysis to score TCR-TCR, TCR-HLA and TCR-CMV co-occurrence, with a repertoire-size bias correction applied to the TCR pairs. False discovery rates were estimated in a later analysis by permuting HLA or CMV assignments 20 times. In a later analysis, co-occurring TCRs were grouped using DBSCAN, with TCRdist sequence similarity added in when clustering inside HLA-allele-positive subsets. Repertoires with fewer than 30,000 or more than 120,000 public chains, plus five repertoires with anomalous nucleotide sharing, were excluded from co-occurrence clustering. TCRdb limited this immuneACCESS table to in-frame rearrangements with V and J called. A share of clones is missing; checked studies link under half to unresolved V genes, and the rest is unexplained. V, J and clone size are those of that table, while D and trimming were read from the DNA. The sample records 95,000 to 150,000 clones, around 80% of which are singletons. Around 3.5% of the sample rests with the top ten.

The source of this sequence is a young man in good health and CMV-seronegative. Sequencing was performed on PBMCs. The V gene is TRBV5-1 and the J gene is TRBJ1-2, with TRBD1 identical over 7 junction bases. The CDR3 here reads CASSLGTGGYTF. The DNA sequence is given as TGCGCCAGCAGCTTGGGGACAGGAGGCTACACCTTC. Supplemented by the reference TRBV5-1 and TRBJ1-2 proteins around the CDR3, the complete variable domain is KAGVTQTPRYLIKTRGQQVTLSCSPISGHRSVSWYQQTPGQGLQFLFEYFSETQRNKGNFPGRFSGRQFSNSRSEMNVSTLELGDSALYLCASSLGTGGYTFGSGTRLTVV.